This is a list of T cell receptor beta chains from one sample in a study of post-analysis software for immune sequencing data. Each CDR3 protein is one row after TCRdb ran MiXCR on the PCR reads. The table includes fewer than 850,000 distinct CDR3 sequences, 30% detected once. Source material: blood. The receptor source for this set is a girl between 10 and 17 years old with multiple sclerosis. CDR3s include the opening cysteine and the closing phenylalanine or tryptophan. The order of the fields is J gene, V gene, D gene, clone size, CDR3 DNA, CDR3 protein. A D gene is named only where the DNA matches it firmly. Part of the rows lack a size; the others show once, few, many or a class for expanded clones.

J: TRBJ2-3
V: TRBV5-6
D: TRBD1
size: -
DNA: TGTGCCAGCAGCTTCGACAGGGGGTTAGACACAGATACGCAGTATTTT
CDR3: CASSFDRGLDTDTQYF

J: TRBJ1-1
V: TRBV20-1
D: -
size: -
DNA: TGCAGTGCTAGACGGACAACGGCAGAAGCTTTCTTT
CDR3: CSARRTTAEAFF

J: TRBJ2-1
V: TRBV5-8
D: -
size: -
DNA: TGTGCCAGCAGCCAGGGTACTACTAGTCACAATGAGCAGTTCTTC
CDR3: CASSQGTTSHNEQFF

J: TRBJ2-1
V: TRBV4-1
D: -
size: -
DNA: TGCGCCAGCAGCCAAGATCTGGGCCCTTCTGAGCAGTTCTTC
CDR3: CASSQDLGPSEQFF

J: TRBJ2-4
V: TRBV11-2
D: -
size: many
DNA: TGTGCCAGCAGCTTAGCCGGGCGGGCCAAAAACATTCAGTACTTC
CDR3: CASSLAGRAKNIQYF

J: TRBJ2-2
V: TRBV20-1
D: -
size: -
DNA: TGCAGTGCTAGCCCGGGACAACCCCCTTGGACCGGGGAGCTGTTTTTT
CDR3: CSASPGQPPWTGELFF

J: TRBJ2-2
V: TRBV20-1
D: TRBD2
size: -
DNA: TGCAGTGCCGCAAAGAGCGGGGGGGCAATCGGCGGGGAGCTGTTTTTT
CDR3: CSAAKSGGAIGGELFF

J: TRBJ2-3
V: TRBV10-3
D: TRBD2
size: -
DNA: TGTGCCATCACCGCCACTAGCGGAGGCACAGATACGCAGTATTTT
CDR3: CAITATSGGTDTQYF

J: TRBJ1-5
V: TRBV4-1
D: -
size: few
DNA: TGCGCCAGCAGCCAAGACAGGGAAGCTCAGCCCCAGCATTTT
CDR3: CASSQDREAQPQHF

J: TRBJ2-6
V: TRBV5-1
D: TRBD1
size: -
DNA: TGCGCCAGCAGGACCTGGACAGGGGGAGTGTCTGGGGCCAACGTCCTGACTTTC
CDR3: CASRTWTGGVSGANVLTF

J: TRBJ2-4
V: TRBV21-1
D: -
size: few
DNA: TGTGCCAGCAAGGACAGGGAGAACATTCAGTACTTC
CDR3: CASKDRENIQYF

J: TRBJ2-2
V: TRBV7-2
D: TRBD1
size: -
DNA: TGTGCCAGCAGCCCACAGGGGCAGTGGACCGGGGAGCTGTTTTTT
CDR3: CASSPQGQWTGELFF

J: TRBJ2-2
V: TRBV7-9
D: TRBD2
size: -
DNA: TGTGCCAGCATTGTGACGGGAGGGCCCACCGGGGAGCTGTTTTTT
CDR3: CASIVTGGPTGELFF

J: TRBJ2-3
V: TRBV5-1
D: -
size: few
DNA: TGCGCCAGCAGCTCCGGACGGGATCGGGGTACGCAGTATTTT
CDR3: CASSSGRDRGTQYF

J: TRBJ1-5
V: TRBV20-1
D: -
size: -
DNA: TGCAGTGCTAGTCGCAGGGTTCAGCCCCAGCATTTT
CDR3: CSASRRVQPQHF

J: TRBJ2-3
V: TRBV7-2
D: TRBD2
size: few
DNA: TGTGCCAGCAGCTTAGCCCTCGGGACTAGCGGGAGGGTGCGAACAGATATGCAGTATTTT
CDR3: CASSLALGTSGRVRTDMQYF

J: TRBJ2-1
V: TRBV29-1
D: -
size: many
DNA: TGCAGCGTTGGGGGGGTCAGCAATGAGCAGTTCTTC
CDR3: CSVGGVSNEQFF

J: TRBJ1-1
V: TRBV12-3/TRBV12-4
D: TRBD1
size: -
DNA: TGTGCCAGCAGTTCGAGGGGACAGGGATGGACTGAAGCTTTCTTT
CDR3: CASSSRGQGWTEAFF

J: TRBJ2-1
V: TRBV6-2/TRBV6-3
D: -
size: -
DNA: TGTGCCAGCAGCCAAGGGCTAGCGATGCAGTTCTTC
CDR3: CASSQGLAMQFF

J: TRBJ2-5
V: TRBV4-3
D: TRBD1
size: many
DNA: TGCGCCAGCAGCCAATCCACAGGGGCGGGAGAGACCCAGTACTTC
CDR3: CASSQSTGAGETQYF

J: TRBJ2-7
V: TRBV7-2
D: -
size: -
DNA: TGTGCCAGCAGCCAAGGGACAAACCCCTCCTACGAGCAGTACTTC
CDR3: CASSQGTNPSYEQYF

J: TRBJ1-6
V: TRBV5-1
D: -
size: few
DNA: TGCGCCAGCAGCCCGGAGGGGGGTCTCTATAATTCACCCCTCCACTTT
CDR3: CASSPEGGLYNSPLHF

J: TRBJ2-1
V: TRBV5-1
D: -
size: -
DNA: TGCGCCAGCAGCTTGGTTGCGTCTAATTACAATGAGCAGTTCTTC
CDR3: CASSLVASNYNEQFF

J: TRBJ2-3
V: TRBV7-8
D: -
size: -
DNA: TGTGCCAGCCGCTGGGAAGGTCCCACAGATACGCAGTATTTT
CDR3: CASRWEGPTDTQYF

J: TRBJ2-5
V: TRBV25-1
D: TRBD1
size: -
DNA: TGTGCCAGCAGCTGGACAGGGGGCTTGGGGGAGACCCAGTACTTC
CDR3: CASSWTGGLGETQYF

J: TRBJ1-2
V: TRBV7-2
D: TRBD1
size: -
DNA: TGTGCCAGCAGCTTAAGATCAGGGGGCGGTGGCTACACCTTC
CDR3: CASSLRSGGGGYTF

J: TRBJ1-3
V: TRBV6-1
D: -
size: -
DNA: TGTGCCAGCATAAAGTTTGGGACCCAGACGGACACCATATATTTT
CDR3: CASIKFGTQTDTIYF

J: TRBJ1-2
V: TRBV6-1
D: -
size: -
DNA: TGTGCCAGCAGTGAAGGTTTCGGGAGAGGGGAAGCTTGGGGCTACACCTTC
CDR3: CASSEGFGRGEAWGYTF

J: TRBJ1-1
V: TRBV6-5
D: TRBD1
size: -
DNA: TGTGCCAGCAGAGGGACAGGGCGGGGCACTGTAGCTTTCTTT
CDR3: CASRGTGRGTVAFF

J: TRBJ2-7
V: TRBV11-3
D: TRBD2
size: -
DNA: TGTGCCAGCAGTCGGGCGGGGGGGGAGTACAATGAGCAGTACTTC
CDR3: CASSRAGGEYNEQYF

J: TRBJ2-1
V: TRBV7-2
D: TRBD2
size: -
DNA: TGTGCCAGCAGCTTAGCGACTAGCGGGGGGATATACAATGAGCAGTTCTTC
CDR3: CASSLATSGGIYNEQFF

J: TRBJ2-7
V: TRBV10-2
D: TRBD1
size: few
DNA: TGCGCCAGCAGCGTACAGGGGTACGAGCAGTACTTC
CDR3: CASSVQGYEQYF

J: TRBJ1-6
V: TRBV6-6
D: -
size: few
DNA: TGTGCCAGCAGTTACTCCAGACCCCCCGGGGGCGGCTCACCCCTCCACTTT
CDR3: CASSYSRPPGGGSPLHF

J: TRBJ2-7
V: TRBV7-9
D: -
size: -
DNA: TGTGCCAGCAGCTTAGTACTCCACGAGCAGTACTTC
CDR3: CASSLVLHEQYF

J: TRBJ2-1
V: TRBV18
D: -
size: -
DNA: TGTGCCAGCTCATATGGGCAAGGGCAAGGGACGAGACTACCCCAGTTCTTC
CDR3: CASSYGQGQGTRLPQFF

J: TRBJ2-1
V: TRBV11-2
D: -
size: -
DNA: TGTGCCAGCAGCTTAGGGGGGCGGGCTAGCATCTCCAATGAGCAGTTCTTC
CDR3: CASSLGGRASISNEQFF

J: TRBJ1-4
V: TRBV11-2
D: -
size: -
DNA: TGTGCCAGCAGCCCCCTCCAGGGAAGGGAAAAACTGTTTTTT
CDR3: CASSPLQGREKLFF

J: TRBJ1-6
V: TRBV20-1
D: -
size: -
DNA: TGCAGTGCTAGAGATCAAGGCGGGGGTTCACCCCTCCACTTT
CDR3: CSARDQGGGSPLHF

J: TRBJ2-5
V: TRBV29-1
D: TRBD1
size: -
DNA: TGCAGCTCTCAGGGGGCGCGGAAGACCCAGTACTTC
CDR3: CSSQGARKTQYF

J: TRBJ2-7
V: TRBV29-1
D: TRBD2
size: few
DNA: TGCAGCGTTGATGCGGGACTAGACTACGAGCAGTACTTC
CDR3: CSVDAGLDYEQYF

J: TRBJ1-5
V: TRBV24-1
D: -
size: -
DNA: TGTGCCACCAGTGATCCCGGGACATTGAATCAGCCCCAGCATTTT
CDR3: CATSDPGTLNQPQHF

J: TRBJ2-7
V: TRBV28
D: TRBD2
size: few
DNA: TGTGCCAGCAGTTCGCGGACTAGCGGGGGGGAGGGGTTTTCCTACGAGCAGTACTTC
CDR3: CASSSRTSGGEGFSYEQYF

J: TRBJ2-1
V: TRBV5-1
D: -
size: -
DNA: TGCGCCAGCAGCTTGGTTGGGTCAGCAACCTACAATGAGCAGTTCTTC
CDR3: CASSLVGSATYNEQFF

J: TRBJ1-2
V: TRBV12-3/TRBV12-4
D: -
size: -
DNA: TGTGCCAGCAGGGCCGACAGCTATGGCTACACCTTC
CDR3: CASRADSYGYTF

J: TRBJ2-5
V: TRBV7-2
D: -
size: once
DNA: TGTGCCAGCAGCTTAGAGGGACATCGTCTTAGAGAGCAGTACTTC
CDR3: CASSLEGHRLREQYF

J: TRBJ1-5
V: TRBV4-1
D: -
size: -
DNA: TGCGCCAGCAGCCAGGACCAAGGGCCCCAGCATTTT
CDR3: CASSQDQGPQHF

J: TRBJ1-5
V: TRBV15
D: -
size: few
DNA: TGTGCCACCAGCAGAGGTACAGCTCATAGCAATCAGCCCCAGCATTTT
CDR3: CATSRGTAHSNQPQHF